One sample yielded the 17 T cell receptor beta chains listed below, sequenced in a study of shared T cell receptors in the human thymus (dated by TCRdb to the early 2020s). Receptor libraries were prepared by the immunoSEQ multiplex PCR assay. Drawn from immuneACCESS, this table holds only the in-frame rearrangements with V and J called that TCRdb kept. Clones are partly lost; checked studies trace under half to an unresolved V gene and leave the rest unexplained. Here the sample has roughly 700,000 clones; 70% to 90% occur a single time. The ten largest clones add up to around 0.01% of the sample. This sample also appeared in a second study, on human thymus T cells.

Sequenced: thymocytes. These receptors originate from a boy less than two years old with a congenital heart defect. Donor details come from another sample of the same person, matched by shared clones.

V gene TRBV6-1 combines with J gene TRBJ2-1; weak D call: TRBD2 (6 bases). V was trimmed by 3 bases and J by 5 bases, leaving 8 bases between them. This CDR3 has 13 amino acids. In germline, CDR1 is MNHNS, CDR2 SASEGT. The CDR3 reads CASSDSGHNEQFF. In DNA, the CDR3 is TGTGCCAGCAGTGATAGCGGCCACAATGAGCAGTTCTTC.

V and J are TRBV6-4 and TRBJ1-2, with a possible D match to TRBD1 (6 bases). This CDR3 contains 16 residues. CDR1 MRHNA and CDR2 SNTAGT come from the germline V gene. Trimming pared 7 bases from V and 4 bases from J, leaving 22 bases between. This CDR3 is CASTAPLQGGLYGYTF. CDR3 nucleotide sequence: TGTGCCAGCACCGCTCCATTACAGGGTGGTCTCTATGGCTACACCTTC.

This rearrangement joins TRBV4-1 to TRBJ2-2; 13 nucleotides agree with TRBD2. J gave up 7 bases and V 1 base, and 6 bases lay outside the gene matches. Germline assignment: CDR1 MGHRA and CDR2 YSYEKL. The length of the CDR3 is 17 residues. In DNA, the CDR3 is TGCGCCAGCAGCCAAGGACTAGCGGGAGGCCCTAGCGGGGAGCTGTTTTTT. Translating it yields CASSQGLAGGPSGELFF.

The J gene is TRBJ1-4, the V gene TRBV19; D may be TRBD1 (6 bases). CDR1 and CDR2 (germline): LNHDA, SQIVND (reference sequence). V dropped 6 bases and J dropped 3 bases, with 14 bases sitting between them. This CDR3 is built from 15 residues. CDR3 bases: TGTGCCAGTAGCCTTAAGGGGGAGCCTAATGAAAAACTGTTTTTT. Translated: CASSLKGEPNEKLFF. The entire variable domain, with the rest obtained from reference TRBV19 and TRBJ1-4, is as follows: DGGITQSPKYLFRKEGQNVTLSCEQNLNHDAMYWYRQDPGQGLRLIYYSQIVNDFQKGDIAEGYSVSREKKESFPLTVTSAQKNPTAFYLCASSLKGEPNEKLFFGSGTQLSVL.

J is TRBJ1-2 and V is TRBV6-6, with D maybe TRBD1 (5 bases). The V end was cut by 4 bases, the J end by 0 bases, with 15 bases between. Germline CDR1 is MNHNY and CDR2 is SVGAGI (reference sequence). This CDR3 comprises 16 residues. CDR3 amino acids: CASSSPGGNTNYGYTF. CDR3 DNA: TGTGCCAGCAGTTCCCCCGGGGGAAATACTAACTATGGCTACACCTTC.

The V gene is TRBV7-7, the J gene TRBJ2-6, with 7 bases lining up with TRBD1. The J segment lost 1 base and the V segment lost 4 bases, leaving 10 bases of the junction unmatched. The CDR3 loop spans 18 amino acids. The germline gives CDR1 SSHAT, CDR2 FNYEAQ (reference sequence). The CDR3 nucleotides are TGTGCCAGCAGCTCCCTGACTTGGACAGGTTCTGGGGCCAACGTCCTGACTTTC. Protein sequence: CASSSLTWTGSGANVLTF.

The CDR3 DNA is TGTGCCTGGACCCCTAGCGGAACCCACAATGAGCAGTTCTTC. Translation: CAWTPSGTHNEQFF. The chain recombines TRBV30 with TRBJ2-1, with 7 positions matching TRBD2. The junction had 8 bases not matched to a gene; V was cut back by 4 bases and J by 5 bases. This CDR3 contains 14 residues. Germline CDR1 is GTSNPN and CDR2 is SVGIG (reference sequence).

This clone appeared a few times. The chain joins TRBV11-3 to TRBJ2-7, with TRBD2 as a possible D gene (5 bases). In germline, CDR1 is SGHNT, CDR2 YENEEA. This CDR3 comprises 16 residues. Deletions cut 2 bases from V and 0 bases from J, with 14 bases between. In nucleotides, the CDR3 is TGTGCCAGCAGCTTACGGGGAGCGGCCACCTCCTACGAGCAGTACTTC. It specifies CASSLRGAATSYEQYF.

The V and J genes are TRBV28 and TRBJ1-4; D remains unclear. The CDR3 is made up of 13 amino acids. Trimming cost V 5 bases and J 6 bases, with 10 bases left between them. The germline gives CDR1 MDHEN, CDR2 SYDVKM. The CDR3, as DNA: TGTGCCAGCAGTGGGAGAGCGGATGAAAAACTGTTTTTT. It specifies CASSGRADEKLFF. The complete variable domain, with remaining parts taken from reference TRBV28 and TRBJ1-4, reads DVKVTQSSRYLVKRTGEKVFLECVQDMDHENMFWYRQDPGLGLRLIYFSYDVKMKEKGDIPEGYSVSREKKERFSLILESASTNQTSMYLCASSGRADEKLFFGSGTQLSVL.

This clone was counted a single time. The chain couples TRBV6-1 to TRBJ2-7; D ambiguous. Deletions cut 1 base from V and 7 bases from J, with 20 bases between. The CDR3 length is 16 residues. Germline CDR1 MNHNS, CDR2 SASEGT. This CDR3 is CASSEVHLTRSTEQYF. CDR3 nucleotides: TGTGCCAGCAGTGAAGTACATCTAACGAGGTCTACAGAGCAGTACTTC.

The CDR3 loop reads CASSPGGYPHLDEQYF. Written as DNA, the CDR3 is TGCGCCAGCAGCCCGGGGGGCTACCCCCACCTTGACGAGCAGTACTTC. The rearrangement links TRBV4-1 to TRBJ2-7, with D perhaps TRBD2 (7 bases). CDR1 and CDR2 from the germline V gene are MGHRA and YSYEKL. V dropped 4 bases and J dropped 5 bases, with 21 bases sitting between them. CDR3 size: 16 residues.

J is TRBJ2-4 and V is TRBV6-4, with TRBD2 matching over 11 bases. This CDR3 has 14 residues. In germline, CDR1 is MRHNA, CDR2 SNTAGT. V lost 5 bases to trimming and J lost 6 bases; unmatched junction nucleotides: 3. The CDR3 DNA is TGTGCCAGCAGTCCCGGGACTAGCGGAAACATTCAGTACTTC. Protein sequence: CASSPGTSGNIQYF.

The chain recombines TRBV15 with TRBJ2-7, with 9 bases lining up with TRBD2. The CDR3 sequence is 19 residues long. Germline assignment: CDR1 LNHNV and CDR2 YYDKDF (reference sequence). Trimming cost V 2 bases and J 2 bases; bases outside gene matches: 16. The CDR3 is CATSRFSGSLMEYPYEQYF. The CDR3 DNA sequence: TGTGCCACCAGCAGATTTAGCGGGAGCTTAATGGAGTATCCCTACGAGCAGTACTTC.

CDR3 sequence: CASSPGGTLSYEQYF. In nucleotides, the CDR3 is TGTGCCAGCAGCCCGGGGGGGACCCTCTCCTACGAGCAGTACTTC. The chain employs TRBV7-9 and TRBJ2-7; 8 nucleotides agree with TRBD2. The germline CDR1 and CDR2 sequences are SEHNR and FQNEAQ (reference sequence). The junction had 6 bases not matched to a gene; V was cut back by 5 bases and J by 0 bases. The CDR3 runs 15 residues.

J is TRBJ1-5 and V is TRBV27, with a possible D match to TRBD1 (5 bases). The CDR3 spans 17 residues. Trimming took off 5 bases at V and 0 bases at J, with 17 bases between the two ends. Germline CDR1 is MNHEY and CDR2 is SMNVEV (reference sequence). The CDR3 here is CASSPQGWSYSNQPQHF. CDR3 bases: TGTGCCAGCAGTCCCCAGGGTTGGTCCTATAGCAATCAGCCCCAGCATTTT.

J is TRBJ2-1 and V is TRBV28; no clear D gene. Germline CDR1 is MDHEN and CDR2 is SYDVKM. V was cut by 7 bases and J by 0 bases, with 13 bases left in between. This CDR3 is built from 15 residues. The CDR3: CASNPTALSYNEQFF. CDR3 DNA sequence: TGTGCCAGCAACCCGACTGCCCTCTCCTACAATGAGCAGTTCTTC.

The V gene is TRBV6-5, the J gene TRBJ1-1, with 8 positions matching TRBD1. Per the germline V gene, CDR1 is MNHEY and CDR2 is SVGAGI. This CDR3 is 14 amino acids long. V shed 6 bases, J shed 6 bases, and the junction held 9 bases outside the gene matches. The CDR3 region is CASSRGQGAPEAFF. The CDR3 nucleotides read TGTGCCAGCAGCAGAGGGCAGGGGGCCCCTGAAGCTTTCTTT.